The clone carrying this T cell receptor (beta chain) was recorded once. What it binds is not known. This record belongs to a study of cytomegalovirus exposure and HLA in healthy donors. Study-wide results and caveats: Later, TCR association rates were found to vary by HLA locus, highest for DRB1 and lowest for HLA-C. Across donors, presence/absence analyses took sequencing depth to be roughly uniform. Association with HLA alleles at 0.05 false discovery rate was found for around 17,000 TCR beta sequences in a later analysis.

The PCR contained 60 Vbeta and 13 Jbeta primers. Profiled with immunoSEQ multiplex PCR; TCRdb holds only in-frame clones, not every one. Here the sample spans 90,000 to 120,000 clones, roughly 82% being singletons. CDR1 and CDR2 (germline): ENHRY, SYGVKD. Trimming removed 8 bases from V and 4 bases from J, with 14 bases in between. There are 13 residues in the CDR3. The chain couples TRBV10-3 to TRBJ1-1; tentative D call: TRBD1 (6 bases). This clonotype was sampled from a man aged 30 to 39 in good health and CMV-seropositive. Sequenced sample: PBMCs. The CDR3 sequence: CAIHREGGTEAFF. CDR3 coding DNA: TGTGCCATCCACAGGGAGGGAGGCACTGAAGCTTTCTTT.